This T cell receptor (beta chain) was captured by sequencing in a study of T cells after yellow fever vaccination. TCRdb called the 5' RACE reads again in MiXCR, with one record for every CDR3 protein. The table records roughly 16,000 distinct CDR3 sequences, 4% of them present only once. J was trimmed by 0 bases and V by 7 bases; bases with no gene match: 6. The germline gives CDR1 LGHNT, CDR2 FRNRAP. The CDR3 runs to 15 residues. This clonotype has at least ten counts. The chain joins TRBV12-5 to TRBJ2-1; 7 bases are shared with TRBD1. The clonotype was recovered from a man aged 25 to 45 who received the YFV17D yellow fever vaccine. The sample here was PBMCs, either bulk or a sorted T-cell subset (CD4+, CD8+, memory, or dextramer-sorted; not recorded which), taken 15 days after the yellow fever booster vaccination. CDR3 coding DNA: TGTGCTAGTGCCCTGGGGGACAGCTCCTACAATGAGCAGTTCTTC. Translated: CASALGDSSYNEQFF.